This T cell receptor beta chain stems from a study of regulatory T cells in long-lasting Graves disease. The V end was cut by 5 bases, the J end by 0 bases, with 7 bases between. This CDR3 is 12 amino acids long. Per the germline V gene, CDR1 is DFQATT and CDR2 is SNEGSKA (reference sequence). This clonotype has ten or more counts. The sample's time point: persistent/refractory GD, antithyroid drugs over 5 years with positive TRAb. PBMCs provided the RNA from which the TCR library was made. The collection involved drawing nine milliliters of peripheral blood into EDTA tubes. Construction of TCR beta libraries relied on iRepertoire HTBI primers and on Arm-PCR targeting CDR3 regions. TCRdb used MiXCR to reprocess the multiplex PCR reads, holding one entry per CDR3 protein. The table records 350,000 to 500,000 distinct CDR3 sequences, around a fifth of them present only once.

The clonotype comes from a female donor with Graves disease. The chain is built from TRBV20-1 and TRBJ1-2; D unclear. The source material was peripheral blood mononuclear cells (PBMCs), sampled when the disease was refractory, from a patient treated with antithyroid drugs. The CDR3 spells CSAVRANYGYTF. CDR3 DNA: TGCAGTGCTGTCCGGGCTAACTATGGCTACACCTTC.